These 30 T cell receptor beta chains were all obtained from the same sample, sequenced in a study of OX40 agonist ivuxolimab in advanced cancers. Produced via immunoSEQ multiplex PCR; TCRdb's table is partial and in-frame only. The repertoire includes around 80,000 clones, more than 80% of them detected once, and around 2.3% sits in the top ten. This specimen was CD4+ or CD8+ T cells sorted from blood, taken in a trial of the OX40 agonist ivuxolimab. These receptors were obtained from an adult with an advanced solid tumor such as melanoma, head and neck, liver or kidney cancer.

The gene calls are TRBV5-4 and TRBJ2-1, with TRBD2 matching 8 bases. This CDR3 contains 16 residues. V trimming: 4 bases; J trimming: 7 bases; junction bases outside the gene matches: 13. The germline CDR1 and CDR2 sequences are SGHNT and YYREEE (reference sequence). The CDR3 loop is CASSRDSGGDYNEQFF. CDR3 DNA: TGTGCCAGCAGCCGGGATTCCGGGGGGGATTATAATGAGCAGTTCTTC. Complete variable domain (other parts from reference TRBV5-4 and TRBJ2-1): ETGVTQSPTHLIKTRGQQVTLRCSSQSGHNTVSWYQQALGQGPQFIFQYYREEENGRGNFPPRFSGLQFPNYSSELNVNALELDDSALYLCASSRDSGGDYNEQFFGPGTRLTVL.

This chain joins TRBV28 and TRBJ2-7; D uncertain. Deletions cut 4 bases from V and 4 bases from J, with 11 bases between. Germline values: CDR1 MDHEN, CDR2 SYDVKM. The CDR3 extends over 13 amino acids. CDR3 residues: CASSSTGLYEQYF. The CDR3 nucleotides read TGTGCCAGCAGTTCCACCGGGCTATACGAGCAGTACTTC.

The chain joins TRBV6-5 to TRBJ1-5; weak D call: TRBD1 (5 bases). The V end was cut by 8 bases, the J end by 5 bases, with 13 bases between. The CDR3 consists of 13 residues. CDR1 and CDR2 from the germline V gene are MNHEY and SVGAGI. Here the CDR3 reads CASEGQAYQPQHF. DNA of the CDR3: TGTGCCAGCGAGGGGCAGGCCTATCAGCCCCAGCATTTT.

The chain uses TRBV5-1 and TRBJ2-3, with D possibly TRBD2 on 5 matching bases. The V end was cut by 1 base, the J end by 9 bases, with 12 bases between. The CDR3 totals 13 residues. Germline V lookup: CDR1 SGHRS, CDR2 YFSETQ. The CDR3 here is CASSLTSRSTQYF. The CDR3 nucleotides read TGCGCCAGCAGCTTGACTAGTAGATCGACGCAGTATTTT.

This clone was seen a single time. The rearrangement links TRBV14 to TRBJ2-5, with 7 bases lining up with TRBD1. This CDR3 is built from 17 residues. J gave up 2 bases and V 2 bases, and 11 bases lay outside the gene matches. The germline V gene encodes CDR1 SGHDN and CDR2 FVKESK. As DNA, the CDR3 is TGTGCCAGCAGCCAAACCCGACAGGGCAGACGACAAGAGACCCAGTACTTC. This gives the protein CASSQTRQGRRQETQYF.

The CDR3 spells CASSLGRGVYNEQFF. The CDR3 DNA reads TGTGCCAGCAGCTTAGGGAGGGGAGTGTACAATGAGCAGTTCTTC. V gene TRBV7-6 combines with J gene TRBJ2-1; perhaps TRBD2 as D (6 bases). V was shortened by 1 base and J by 4 bases, with 11 bases between the two germline ends. CDR3 length: 15 amino acids. CDR1 and CDR2 (germline): SGHVS, FNYEAQ.

This chain uses TRBV11-1 with TRBJ1-1; D uncertain. The CDR3 has 14 residues. In germline, CDR1 is SGHAT, CDR2 FQDESV (reference sequence). V shed 3 bases and J shed 0 bases, with 8 bases lying between them. The CDR3, as DNA: TGTGCCAGCAGCTTGAGAGGTATGAACACTGAAGCTTTCTTT. The encoded protein is CASSLRGMNTEAFF.

Worth noting for this clone: A read error may produce the germline difference seen at one junction end. The same CDR3 can be traced to other DNA sequences in this sample. The rearrangement links TRBV13 to TRBJ2-7; D possibly corresponds to TRBD2 (6 bases). The CDR3 contains 12 residues. CDR1 and CDR2 from the germline V gene are PRHDT and FYEKMQ (reference sequence). Written as DNA, the CDR3 is TGTGCTAGCAGCTCCCTCCGGGGGGAGCAGTACTTC. It translates to CASSSLRGEQYF.

This clone was picked up one time. The chain carries TRBV7-9 and TRBJ1-2; D remains unclear. The CDR3 extends over 14 amino acids. The V gene lost 1 base and the J gene lost 4 bases, with 10 bases spanning the gap. Germline CDR1 and CDR2: SEHNR and FQNEAQ (reference sequence). CDR3 sequence: CASSLDSQSYGYTF. CDR3 bases: TGTGCCAGCAGCTTAGATTCTCAAAGCTATGGCTACACCTTC.

V and J are TRBV4-1 and TRBJ2-1; 10 bases align to TRBD2. Germline V CDR1 and CDR2: MGHRA, YSYEKL. Trimming removed 2 bases from V and 2 bases from J; junction bases left unmatched: 15. The CDR3 loop spans 20 amino acids. The CDR3: CASSQWIAGGRNLTYNEQFF. The CDR3 bases are TGCGCCAGCAGCCAATGGATAGCGGGGGGTCGAAATCTCACCTACAATGAGCAGTTCTTC.

This chain connects TRBV13 to TRBJ2-7, with D tentatively TRBD1 or TRBD2 (6 bases each). This CDR3 contains 15 residues. Germline V lookup: CDR1 PRHDT, CDR2 FYEKMQ (reference sequence). Trimming shortened V by 2 bases and J by 3 bases, and 14 bases separated the two germline ends. The CDR3 here is CASSLRGRLGYEQYF. The CDR3 DNA follows: TGTGCCAGCAGCTTACGGGGGCGCCTGGGCTACGAGCAGTACTTC.

This chain connects TRBV2 to TRBJ2-5, with a possible D match to TRBD2 (5 bases). The end of the DNA fits TRBJ2-7 better, so the J call may be wrong. This CDR3 has 13 residues. Germline CDR1 reads SNHLY; CDR2 reads FYNNEI. CDR3 region: CASSLRVRYEQYF. The CDR3 nucleotides are TGTGCCAGCAGTTTGAGGGTGCGGTACGAGCAGTACTTC.

The chain uses TRBV7-6 and TRBJ2-3, with TRBD2 matching over 7 bases. Germline assignment: CDR1 SGHVS and CDR2 FNYEAQ. V was clipped by 5 bases and J by 1 base; unmatched bases: 6. This CDR3 is 15 amino acids long. The CDR3 region has the DNA TGTGCCAGCAGCGAAGCTGGGGGGGGCACAGATACGCAGTATTTT. It codes for CASSEAGGGTDTQYF.

This chain's CDR3 is CASSEGQGGSYEQYF. CDR3 in DNA: TGTGCCAGCAGCGAAGGACAGGGGGGTTCCTACGAGCAGTACTTC. The gene calls are TRBV9 and TRBJ2-7; TRBD1 matches at 10 bases. J was trimmed by 1 base and V by 3 bases; bases with no gene match: 4. CDR1 is SGDLS, CDR2 YYNGEE, per germline. The CDR3 consists of 15 residues.

This chain joins TRBV9 and TRBJ2-3; D gene unclear. Germline V gives CDR1 SGDLS, CDR2 YYNGEE. CDR3 length equals 14 residues. V lost 0 bases and J 4 bases, leaving 9 bases between the germline ends. CDR3 amino acids: CASSVGALADTQYF. The CDR3 DNA reads as TGTGCCAGCAGCGTAGGCGCACTCGCAGATACGCAGTATTTT.

The rearrangement uses TRBV7-9 and TRBJ1-5, with D hard to call. Trimming removed 5 bases from V and 7 bases from J, with 15 bases in between. There are 14 residues in the CDR3. Germline V gene lookup returns CDR1 SEHNR and CDR2 FQNEAQ (reference sequence). The CDR3 DNA reads as TGTGCCAGCAGCCTAGACCTCTACCCGCAGCCCCAGCATTTT. This encodes CASSLDLYPQPQHF.

The chain links TRBV5-1 to TRBJ1-1; D is perhaps TRBD1 (5 bases). V dropped 7 bases and J dropped 5 bases, with 21 bases sitting between them. The CDR3 spans 15 residues. Looked up from germline, CDR1 is SGHRS and CDR2 is YFSETQ. CDR3 region: CASGTGELLGTEAFF. The CDR3 DNA follows: TGCGCCAGCGGGACCGGGGAGCTATTAGGAACTGAAGCTTTCTTT.

The chain combines TRBV5-1 with TRBJ2-7; TRBD1 aligns across 8 bases. Germline V CDR1 and CDR2: SGHRS, YFSETQ. The CDR3 loop spans 14 amino acids. V was clipped by 6 bases and J by 3 bases; unmatched bases: 8. This CDR3 is CASTSGTGGYEQYF. Here the CDR3 DNA reads TGCGCCAGCACCTCCGGGACAGGAGGCTACGAGCAGTACTTC. The whole variable domain, filled in from reference TRBV5-1 and TRBJ2-7, reads KAGVTQTPRYLIKTRGQQVTLSCSPISGHRSVSWYQQTPGQGLQFLFEYFSETQRNKGNFPGRFSGRQFSNSRSEMNVSTLELGDSALYLCASTSGTGGYEQYFGPGTRLTVT.

This clone was counted a few times. The chain uses TRBV6-1 and TRBJ1-4; tentatively, D is TRBD1 (5 bases). Germline-derived CDR1 and CDR2 are MNHNS and SASEGT. The CDR3 has 13 residues. The V and J ends lost 3 bases and 8 bases respectively, with 10 bases between them. This chain's CDR3 is CASSEVAGEKLFF. DNA of the CDR3: TGTGCCAGCAGTGAGGTGGCAGGGGAAAAACTGTTTTTT.

As DNA, the CDR3 is TGTGCCAGCAGCTTATACTGGGGAAATGAGCAGTTCTTC. Amino acids: CASSLYWGNEQFF. The chain has TRBV7-2 and TRBJ2-1; D is unclear. Per the germline V gene, CDR1 is SGHTA and CDR2 is FQGNSA. Trimming shortened V by 2 bases and J by 7 bases, and 9 bases separated the two germline ends. The length of the CDR3 is 13 residues.

The V call is TRBV19, the J call TRBJ2-5, with TRBD2 matching 13 bases. The CDR3 sequence is 18 residues long. The germline gives CDR1 LNHDA, CDR2 SQIVND (reference sequence). Trimming removed 5 bases from V and 1 base from J; junction bases left unmatched: 10. CDR3 in DNA: TGTGCCAGTAGTGCTAAACTAGCGGGGGGGCTGTCCCAAGAGACCCAGTACTTC. Amino acid sequence: CASSAKLAGGLSQETQYF.

This chain links TRBV28 with TRBJ2-5; D is perhaps TRBD1 (6 bases). The J call could be wrong; TRBJ2-7 is a better fit for the DNA end. In germline, CDR1 is MDHEN, CDR2 SYDVKM. CDR3 length: 13 amino acids. CDR3 region: CASSSGVPYEQYF. The DNA of the CDR3 is TGTGCCAGCAGTTCAGGGGTACCCTACGAGCAGTACTTC.

The chain uses TRBV28 and TRBJ2-5; 8 bases map to TRBD1. The CDR3 loop spans 15 amino acids. In germline, CDR1 is MDHEN, CDR2 SYDVKM. Unmatched junction bases numbered 8, after V lost 3 bases and J lost 5 bases. In DNA, the CDR3 is TGTGCCAGCAGTTTCCTCGGACAGGGACGCGAGACCCAGTACTTC. As protein: CASSFLGQGRETQYF.

The chain is built from TRBV14 and TRBJ2-4; TRBD2 matches 7 bases. The junction had 6 bases not matched to a gene; V was cut back by 4 bases and J by 6 bases. The germline CDR1 and CDR2 sequences are SGHDN and FVKESK. This CDR3 region has 14 residues. Here the CDR3 reads CASSPAGPVNIQYF. The CDR3 DNA is TGTGCCAGCAGCCCAGCGGGGCCGGTAAACATTCAGTACTTC.

This clone was observed a single time. This chain joins TRBV5-1 and TRBJ2-7; either TRBD1 or TRBD2 may fit D (5 bases each). The germline V gene encodes CDR1 SGHRS and CDR2 YFSETQ. Trimming took off 4 bases at V and 3 bases at J, with 14 bases between the two ends. The CDR3 has 14 residues. CDR3 DNA sequence: TGCGCCAGCAGCATGGCCGGGGCGAGCTACGAGCAGTACTTC. Protein sequence: CASSMAGASYEQYF. The variable domain in full, completed from reference TRBV5-1 and TRBJ2-7, reads KAGVTQTPRYLIKTRGQQVTLSCSPISGHRSVSWYQQTPGQGLQFLFEYFSETQRNKGNFPGRFSGRQFSNSRSEMNVSTLELGDSALYLCASSMAGASYEQYFGPGTRLTVT.

This chain links TRBV28 with TRBJ1-2, with no clear D. The CDR3 has 12 amino acids. Germline-derived CDR1 and CDR2 are MDHEN and SYDVKM. The ends were cut back, 5 bases at V and 8 bases at J, with 12 bases in the middle. Here the CDR3 DNA reads TGTGCCAGCAGTCTATTTCGACGAGGCTACACCTTC. This sequence encodes CASSLFRRGYTF.

This clone was seen a single time. The genes are TRBV6-1 and TRBJ1-2, with D unresolved. Trimming shortened V by 4 bases and J by 4 bases, and 10 bases separated the two germline ends. The CDR3 totals 13 residues. The germline CDR1 and CDR2 sequences are MNHNS and SASEGT. CDR3 in DNA: TGTGCCAGCAGTGTTAGGGCGGGCTATGGCTACACCTTC. Its protein product is CASSVRAGYGYTF.

This rearrangement joins TRBV9 to TRBJ1-1; no definite D call. The CDR3 spans 13 residues. V lost 3 bases to trimming and J lost 2 bases, with 8 bases between them. Germline V gives CDR1 SGDLS, CDR2 YYNGEE. The CDR3 region is CASSDEGNTEAFF. The CDR3 DNA reads as TGTGCCAGCAGCGACGAGGGAAACACTGAAGCTTTCTTT.

V usage is TRBV27 and J usage is TRBJ1-6; tentatively, D is TRBD1 (5 bases). The CDR3 length is 14 residues. Trimming took 6 bases from V and 10 from J, leaving 16 bases between them. Germline loops: CDR1 MNHEY, CDR2 SMNVEV (reference sequence). CDR3 DNA: TGTGCCAGCAGCCAGGACATCCTAATCTCACCCCTCCACTTT. It yields the protein CASSQDILISPLHF.

The chain couples TRBV5-1 to TRBJ2-5, with 7 nucleotides matching TRBD2. The CDR3 contains 13 residues. The V segment lost 4 bases and the J segment 5 bases; nucleotides outside the gene matches: 5. Germline V gene data show CDR1 as SGHRS and CDR2 as YFSETQ. The DNA for the CDR3 is TGCGCCAGCAGCCCCGGGGGGATGGAGACCCAGTACTTC. Translation gives CASSPGGMETQYF.